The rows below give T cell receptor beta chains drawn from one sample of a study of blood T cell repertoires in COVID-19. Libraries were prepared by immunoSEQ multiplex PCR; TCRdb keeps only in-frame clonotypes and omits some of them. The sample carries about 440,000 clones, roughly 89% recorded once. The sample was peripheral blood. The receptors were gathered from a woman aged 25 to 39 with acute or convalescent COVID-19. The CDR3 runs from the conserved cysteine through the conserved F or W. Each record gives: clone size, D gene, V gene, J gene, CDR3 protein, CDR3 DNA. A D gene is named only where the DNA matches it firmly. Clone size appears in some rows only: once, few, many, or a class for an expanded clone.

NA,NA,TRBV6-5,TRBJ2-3,CASIGGTDTQYF,TGTGCCAGCATCGGGGGTACAGATACGCAGTATTTT
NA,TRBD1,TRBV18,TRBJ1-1,CASSRDSTEAFF,TGTGCCAGCTCACGGGACAGCACTGAAGCTTTCTTT
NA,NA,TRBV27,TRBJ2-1,CASKGYSYNEQFF,TGTGCCAGCAAGGGGTACTCCTACAATGAGCAGTTCTTC
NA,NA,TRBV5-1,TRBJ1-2,CASRPYRQTADYGYTF,TGCGCCAGCAGGCCCTACCGACAGACCGCTGACTATGGCTACACCTTC
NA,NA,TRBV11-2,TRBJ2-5,CASSPEAWALETQYF,TGTGCCAGCAGCCCGGAAGCTTGGGCTTTGGAGACCCAGTACTTC
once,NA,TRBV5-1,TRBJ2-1,CASFPTQNRLSNEQFF,TGCGCCAGCTTTCCGACTCAGAACAGACTATCCAATGAGCAGTTCTTC
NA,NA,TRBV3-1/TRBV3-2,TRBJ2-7,CASSSTYRAGVYEQYF,TGTGCCAGCAGCTCTACATACAGGGCCGGTGTCTACGAGCAGTACTTC
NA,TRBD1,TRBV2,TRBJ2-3,CASSGQGDGTQYF,TGTGCCAGCAGTGGACAGGGGGACGGTACGCAGTATTTT
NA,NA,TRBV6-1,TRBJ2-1,CASSEPLDNNEQFF,TGTGCCAGCAGTGAACCCTTAGATAACAATGAGCAGTTCTTC
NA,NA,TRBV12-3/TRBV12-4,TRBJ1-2,CASTHGQNYGYTF,TGTGCCAGCACCCACGGACAGAACTATGGCTACACCTTC
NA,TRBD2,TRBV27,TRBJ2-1,CASSSGTSGFNEQFF,TGTGCCAGCAGTTCCGGGACTAGCGGATTCAATGAGCAGTTCTTC
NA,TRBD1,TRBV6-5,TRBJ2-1,CASSYSTWDRVNEQFF,TGTGCCAGCAGTTACTCGACGTGGGACAGGGTGAATGAGCAGTTCTTC
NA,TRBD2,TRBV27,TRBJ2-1,CASNPLAGGLVYNEQFF,TGTGCCAGCAACCCCCTAGCGGGGGGGCTCGTTTACAATGAGCAGTTCTTC
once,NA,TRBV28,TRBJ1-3,CASSSSGSGNTIYF,TGTGCCAGCAGTTCATCCGGGTCTGGAAACACCATATATTTT
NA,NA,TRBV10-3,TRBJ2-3,CAISDRGADTQYF,TGTGCCATCAGTGACAGGGGAGCAGATACGCAGTATTTT
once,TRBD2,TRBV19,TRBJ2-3,CASAGGAGTDTQYF,TGTGCCTCCGCCGGGGGGGCAGGCACAGATACGCAGTATTTT
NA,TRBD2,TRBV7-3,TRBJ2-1,CASSRAGGPYNEQFF,TGTGCCAGCAGCCGAGCGGGGGGGCCATACAATGAGCAGTTCTTC
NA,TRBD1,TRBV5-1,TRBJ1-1,CASSLISGDRVEPEAFF,TGCGCCAGCAGCTTGATAAGCGGCGACAGGGTCGAGCCTGAAGCTTTCTTT
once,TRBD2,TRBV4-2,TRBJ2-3,CASSEKGGGARYF,TGTGCCAGCAGCGAGAAAGGCGGGGGGGCTCGGTATTTT
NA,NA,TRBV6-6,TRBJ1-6,CASRRVAAGSPLHF,TGTGCCAGCAGAAGGGTGGCAGCAGGGTCACCCCTCCACTTT
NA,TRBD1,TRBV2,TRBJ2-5,CASTPGTALQETQYF,TGTGCCAGCACCCCAGGGACAGCGCTCCAAGAGACCCAGTACTTC
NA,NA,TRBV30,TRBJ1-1,CAWNGLSGSLNTEAFF,TGTGCCTGGAATGGCCTAAGCGGGAGTCTCAACACTGAAGCTTTCTTT
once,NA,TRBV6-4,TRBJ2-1,CASSEGLANYNEQFF,TGTGCCAGCAGTGAAGGCCTAGCAAACTACAATGAGCAGTTCTTC
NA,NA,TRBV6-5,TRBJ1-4,CASSKPRERGEKLFF,TGTGCCAGCAGTAAACCCAGGGAGCGGGGTGAAAAACTGTTTTTT
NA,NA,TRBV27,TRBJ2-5,CASSSHPGRGEETQYF,TGTGCCAGCAGTAGCCACCCCGGGCGGGGAGAAGAGACCCAGTACTTC
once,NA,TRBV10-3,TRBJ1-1,CAISESGEGRTEAFF,TGTGCCATCAGTGAGTCAGGTGAGGGGAGGACTGAAGCTTTCTTT
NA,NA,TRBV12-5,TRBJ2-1,CASGSGEQFF,TGTGCTAGTGGTTCGGGTGAGCAGTTCTTC
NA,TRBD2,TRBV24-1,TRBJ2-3,CATGFSGGSTDTQYF,TGTGCCACGGGTTTCAGCGGGGGCAGCACAGATACGCAGTATTTT
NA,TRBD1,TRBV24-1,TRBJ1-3,CATSPGTGGVPGNTIYF,TGTGCCACCAGTCCCGGGACAGGGGGCGTACCAGGAAACACCATATATTTT
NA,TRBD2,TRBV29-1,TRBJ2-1,CSVEDALAGGFNEQFF,TGCAGCGTTGAAGACGCCCTAGCGGGGGGCTTCAATGAGCAGTTCTTC
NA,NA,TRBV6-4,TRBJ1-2,CASSAYPRQTNYGYTF,TGTGCCAGCAGTGCCTATCCGAGACAGACCAACTATGGCTACACCTTC
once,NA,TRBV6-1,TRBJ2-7,CASSEVTLDSEQYF,TGTGCCAGCAGTGAAGTGACTTTGGATTCCGAGCAGTACTTC
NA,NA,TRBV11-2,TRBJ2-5,CASRKLRGRGETQYF,TGTGCCAGCAGAAAACTAAGGGGAAGGGGAGAGACCCAGTACTTC
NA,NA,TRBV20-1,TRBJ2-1,CSALPTPRAFF,TGCAGTGCACTTCCAACCCCCAGGGCGTTCTTC
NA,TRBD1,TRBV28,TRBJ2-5,CASSRQGFETQYF,TGTGCCAGCAGTAGACAGGGTTTCGAGACCCAGTACTTC
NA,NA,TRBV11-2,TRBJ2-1,CASSLDRGGGDEQFF,TGTGCCAGCAGCTTAGATCGAGGAGGGGGCGATGAGCAGTTCTTC
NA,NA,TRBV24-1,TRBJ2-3,CATSDPAGATDTQYF,TGTGCCACCAGTGACCCTGCAGGGGCCACAGATACGCAGTATTTT
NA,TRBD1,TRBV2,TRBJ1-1,CASRGQMNTEAFF,TGTGCCAGCAGGGGACAGATGAACACTGAAGCTTTCTTT
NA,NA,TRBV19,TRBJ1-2,CASTITFGAARTFNYGYTF,TGTGCCAGTACCATCACCTTTGGTGCGGCCCGCACTTTTAACTATGGCTACACCTTC
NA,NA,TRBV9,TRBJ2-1,CASSVARGGGAYNEQFF,TGTGCCAGCAGCGTAGCTAGAGGCGGGGGCGCTTACAATGAGCAGTTCTTC
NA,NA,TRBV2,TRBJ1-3,CARASADSGNTIYF,TGTGCCAGGGCGAGCGCCGACTCTGGAAACACCATATATTTT
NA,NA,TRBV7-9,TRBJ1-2,CASSLAGLNYGYTF,TGTGCCAGCAGCTTAGCGGGACTTAACTATGGCTACACCTTC
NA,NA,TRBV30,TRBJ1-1,CAWTEFTEAFF,TGTGCCTGGACGGAGTTCACTGAAGCTTTCTTT
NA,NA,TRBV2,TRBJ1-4,CASAGFEKLFF,TGTGCCAGCGCAGGGTTTGAAAAACTGTTTTTT
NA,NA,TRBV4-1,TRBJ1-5,CASTRGWRDGLSNQPQHF,TGCGCCAGCACCCGAGGTTGGAGGGACGGGCTTAGCAATCAGCCCCAGCATTTT
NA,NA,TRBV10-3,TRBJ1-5,CAIREDRDQPQHF,TGTGCCATCAGAGAGGACAGAGATCAGCCCCAGCATTTT
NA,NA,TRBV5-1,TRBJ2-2,CASSLRVRSTGELFF,TGCGCCAGCAGCTTGAGAGTGCGAAGCACCGGGGAGCTGTTTTTT
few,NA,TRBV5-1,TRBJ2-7,CASSLGTGKPYEQYF,TGCGCCAGCAGCTTGGGCACAGGGAAACCCTACGAGCAGTACTTC
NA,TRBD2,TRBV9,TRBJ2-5,CASSIPSSGVETQYF,TGTGCCAGCAGCATACCGTCTAGCGGGGTAGAGACCCAGTACTTC
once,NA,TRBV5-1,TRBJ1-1,CASSQGLKDTEAFF,TGCGCCAGCAGCCAGGGGCTGAAGGACACTGAAGCTTTCTTT
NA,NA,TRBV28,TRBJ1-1,CASRGTLTEAFF,TGTGCCAGCAGAGGGACTTTAACTGAAGCTTTCTTT
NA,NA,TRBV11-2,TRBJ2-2,CASSSTRGTAELFF,TGTGCCAGCAGCTCAACGAGGGGGACCGCGGAGCTGTTTTTT
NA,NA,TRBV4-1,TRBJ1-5,CASSQEGVHSNQPQHF,TGCGCCAGCAGCCAAGAAGGGGTCCATAGCAATCAGCCCCAGCATTTT
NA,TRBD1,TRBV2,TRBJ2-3,CASQLGQGEITQYF,TGTGCCAGCCAGCTGGGGCAGGGGGAGATAACGCAGTATTTT
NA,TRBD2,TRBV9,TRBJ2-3,CARSVQGAASGGQDTQYF,TGTGCCCGCAGCGTACAGGGGGCGGCTAGCGGGGGGCAAGATACGCAGTATTTT
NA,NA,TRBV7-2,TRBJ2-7,CASSFGTPGYEQYF,TGTGCCAGCAGCTTCGGGACACCCGGCTACGAGCAGTACTTC
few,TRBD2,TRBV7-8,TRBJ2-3,CASSLAAGGPTDTQYF,TGTGCCAGCAGCTTAGCGGCGGGGGGTCCCACAGATACGCAGTATTTT
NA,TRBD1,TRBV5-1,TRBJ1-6,CASSLSPGQGVPYNSPLHF,TGCGCCAGCAGCTTGAGTCCGGGACAGGGGGTGCCCTATAATTCACCCCTCCACTTT
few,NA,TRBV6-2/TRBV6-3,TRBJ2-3,CASSYSRVTDTQYF,TGTGCCAGCAGTTACTCGAGAGTTACAGATACGCAGTATTTT
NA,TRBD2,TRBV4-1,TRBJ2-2,CASSQLLAGNTGELFF,TGCGCCAGCAGCCAGCTACTAGCGGGGAACACCGGGGAGCTGTTTTTT